Listed below are T cell receptor beta chains from one sample, sequenced in a study of blood T cell repertoires in COVID-19. Only in-frame clones appear in the TCRdb table, and some are missing; sequencing was by immunoSEQ multiplex PCR. The repertoire holds about 260,000 clones, with 88% as singletons. The sequenced material came from peripheral blood. The receptors here all came from a human donor in a cohort sampled during active COVID-19. Each CDR3 is given with its conserved first and last residue. A D gene is named only where the DNA matches it firmly. Some rows mark clone size as missing; the rest say once, few, many or name a class of expanded clone.

cdr3_length,j_call,v_call,d_call,clone_size,cdr3_nt,cdr3_aa
17,TRBJ2-1,TRBV7-8,TRBD2,.,TGTGCCAGCAGCTTCGGACTAGCGGGAGGTTTTTACAATGAGCAGTTCTTC,CASSFGLAGGFYNEQFF
13,TRBJ2-7,TRBV28,.,.,TGTGCCAGCGTGGCGACTGTCCCCTACGAGCAGTACTTC,CASVATVPYEQYF
18,TRBJ1-3,TRBV25-1,.,.,TGTGCCAGCAGTGAGGGGGGACGGTCTTCCATCTCTGGAAACACCATATATTTT,CASSEGGRSSISGNTIYF
12,TRBJ1-2,TRBV12-3/TRBV12-4,.,.,TGTGCCAGCAGTTTTTCAGGGGTGGGCTACACCTTC,CASSFSGVGYTF
15,TRBJ1-1,TRBV6-2/TRBV6-3,.,.,TGTGCCAGCAGTTGGCCGGACTGGGGAACAACTGAAGCTTTCTTT,CASSWPDWGTTEAFF
16,TRBJ2-4,TRBV21-1,.,.,TGTGCCAGCAGCATTAGCGACGGGGATTCCAAAAACATTCAGTACTTC,CASSISDGDSKNIQYF
14,TRBJ2-7,TRBV11-1,TRBD2,once,TGTGCCAGCAGCCCGGGACTAGCGGGATACGAGCAGTACTTC,CASSPGLAGYEQYF
15,TRBJ2-7,TRBV5-6,.,.,TGTGCCAGCAGCCGTAGACACGCTCTAGCATACGAGCAGTACTTC,CASSRRHALAYEQYF
14,TRBJ1-2,TRBV7-6,TRBD1,.,TGTGCCAGCAGCCCCCGTGGAGGGACAGATGGCTACACCTTC,CASSPRGGTDGYTF
14,TRBJ2-7,TRBV3-1/TRBV3-2,.,.,TGTGCCAGCAGCCAAGATGACCGGGCCTACGAGCAGTACTTC,CASSQDDRAYEQYF
15,TRBJ1-5,TRBV6-5,.,.,TGTGCCAGCAGACGCGACAGGACCAGCAATCAGCCCCAGCATTTT,CASRRDRTSNQPQHF
15,TRBJ2-7,TRBV14,.,.,TGTGCCAGCAGCCAAGACAGGGCTAACTCCTACGAGCAGTACTTC,CASSQDRANSYEQYF
13,TRBJ1-2,TRBV3-1/TRBV3-2,.,.,TGTGCCAGCAGCCAAACAGGGTCCTATGGCTACACCTTC,CASSQTGSYGYTF
12,TRBJ2-7,TRBV5-6,.,once,TGTGCCAGCAGCTTCGGTAGCTACGAGCAGTACTTC,CASSFGSYEQYF
15,TRBJ2-1,TRBV3-1/TRBV3-2,.,.,TGTGCCAGCAGCCGAGAGGGCGGGACCTACAATGAGCAGTTCTTC,CASSREGGTYNEQFF
15,TRBJ2-1,TRBV7-3,TRBD1,.,TGTGCCAGCAGCTTAACCGGGACAGGTAACAATGAGCAGTTCTTC,CASSLTGTGNNEQFF
15,TRBJ2-7,TRBV11-2,.,.,TGTGCCAGCAGCTTAGCTAGCCCCGACTCCTACGAGCAGTACTTC,CASSLASPDSYEQYF
14,TRBJ2-2,TRBV19,.,few,TGTGCCAGTAGTAGTGGCAGGGACACCGGGGAGCTGTTTTTT,CASSSGRDTGELFF
16,TRBJ2-3,TRBV6-1,TRBD2,.,TGTGCCAGCAGTGAAGTGAGCGGGAGTTACGCAGATACGCAGTATTTT,CASSEVSGSYADTQYF
15,TRBJ2-7,TRBV27,.,.,TGTGCCAGCACCTCCTTGGGGACTGGGTCCTACGAGCAGTACTTC,CASTSLGTGSYEQYF
16,TRBJ1-5,TRBV9,.,.,TGTGCCAGCAGCGTAGGGCTGGTTCCGTTCAATCAGCCCCAGCATTTT,CASSVGLVPFNQPQHF
14,TRBJ1-2,TRBV4-3,.,.,TGCGCCAGCAGCCACGGAAAGACGGGCTATGGCTACACCTTC,CASSHGKTGYGYTF
14,TRBJ1-4,TRBV2,TRBD1,.,TGTGCCAGCAGGATTGAACAGGGGGCCGAAAAACTGTTTTTT,CASRIEQGAEKLFF
17,TRBJ2-7,TRBV27,.,.,TGTGCCAGCAGTCCCCCTCTTGGTCCAGGCCCCTCACGGGAGCAGTACTTC,CASSPPLGPGPSREQYF
15,TRBJ1-3,TRBV18,TRBD1,.,TGTGCCAGCTCACCTCTGGGACAGGGTGCGGACACCATATATTTT,CASSPLGQGADTIYF
13,TRBJ2-1,TRBV5-1,.,.,TGCGCCAGCAGCTTGGACAGAAGCAATGAGCAGTTCTTC,CASSLDRSNEQFF
17,TRBJ2-3,TRBV4-1,TRBD1,once,TGCGCCAGCAGCCAAGATGGGACAGGGGCAGTCACAGATACGCAGTATTTT,CASSQDGTGAVTDTQYF
15,TRBJ1-2,TRBV6-5,.,once,TGTGCCAGCAGTACCCGTGGGGGGGGCAACTATGGCTACACCTTC,CASSTRGGGNYGYTF
15,TRBJ2-1,TRBV24-1,TRBD2,.,TGTGCCACCAGTGAGCGCGGGAGCTCCTACAATGAGCAGTTCTTC,CATSERGSSYNEQFF
17,TRBJ1-1,TRBV4-1,TRBD1,.,TGCGCCAGCAGCCAAGATCCGGGACAGGGGAGGGTGACTGAAGCTTTCTTT,CASSQDPGQGRVTEAFF
12,TRBJ1-2,TRBV3-1/TRBV3-2,.,.,TGTGCCAGCAGCACCCGGAACTATGGCTACACCTTC,CASSTRNYGYTF
13,TRBJ2-7,TRBV6-6,.,once,TGTGCCAGCACACACAGGAGGGGCTACGAGCAGTACTTC,CASTHRRGYEQYF
14,TRBJ2-7,TRBV3-1/TRBV3-2,.,.,TGTGCCAGCAGCCAAGAGGTTCTATCCTACGAGCAGTACTTC,CASSQEVLSYEQYF
15,TRBJ1-3,TRBV28,.,.,TGTGCCAGCAGTTTTCGGCAGGGGCCTAGAAACACCATATATTTT,CASSFRQGPRNTIYF
14,TRBJ2-3,TRBV6-5,.,.,TGTGCCAGCAGAAGGGGCTTTAGCACAGATACGCAGTATTTT,CASRRGFSTDTQYF
16,TRBJ2-7,TRBV5-4,.,once,TGTGCCAGCAGCTTGTCTAACAGTCATTACTCCTACGAGCAGTACTTC,CASSLSNSHYSYEQYF
14,TRBJ1-1,TRBV29-1,.,.,TGCAGCGTCGGCTTCTCCATACAGAGTACTGAAGCTTTCTTT,CSVGFSIQSTEAFF
17,TRBJ1-1,TRBV28,TRBD1,once,TGTGCCAGCAGTTTACTTTCCGGGACAGGGGGCTCCACTGAAGCTTTCTTT,CASSLLSGTGGSTEAFF
15,TRBJ1-1,TRBV24-1,TRBD1,.,TGTGCCACCAGTGACCAAAGACAGGGATGGACTGAAGCTTTCTTT,CATSDQRQGWTEAFF
14,TRBJ1-5,TRBV6-5,.,.,TGTGCCAGCAGCTATTCTCAGGGTACCCAGCCCCAGCATTTT,CASSYSQGTQPQHF
14,TRBJ1-1,TRBV6-5,.,.,TGTGCCAGCAGTTATGGCCTCCGAAACACTGAAGCTTTCTTT,CASSYGLRNTEAFF
12,TRBJ1-1,TRBV7-9,.,.,TGTGCCAGCAGCTTTTTGAGGCGTGAAGCTTTCTTT,CASSFLRREAFF
14,TRBJ2-5,TRBV27,TRBD1,once,TGTGCCAGCAGAAACACAGGGGTTCAAGAGACCCAGTACTTC,CASRNTGVQETQYF
17,TRBJ2-6,TRBV7-6,.,.,TGTGCCAGCAGCTTAGAGGCTGATGCGGCTGGGGCCAACGTCCTGACTTTC,CASSLEADAAGANVLTF
14,TRBJ2-7,TRBV5-5,.,.,TGTGCCAGCAGCATGTCCGGGACTTCTTACGAGCAGTACTTC,CASSMSGTSYEQYF
13,TRBJ1-1,TRBV4-3,.,.,TGCGCCAGCAGCCTCGAGGGCAACACTGAAGCTTTCTTT,CASSLEGNTEAFF